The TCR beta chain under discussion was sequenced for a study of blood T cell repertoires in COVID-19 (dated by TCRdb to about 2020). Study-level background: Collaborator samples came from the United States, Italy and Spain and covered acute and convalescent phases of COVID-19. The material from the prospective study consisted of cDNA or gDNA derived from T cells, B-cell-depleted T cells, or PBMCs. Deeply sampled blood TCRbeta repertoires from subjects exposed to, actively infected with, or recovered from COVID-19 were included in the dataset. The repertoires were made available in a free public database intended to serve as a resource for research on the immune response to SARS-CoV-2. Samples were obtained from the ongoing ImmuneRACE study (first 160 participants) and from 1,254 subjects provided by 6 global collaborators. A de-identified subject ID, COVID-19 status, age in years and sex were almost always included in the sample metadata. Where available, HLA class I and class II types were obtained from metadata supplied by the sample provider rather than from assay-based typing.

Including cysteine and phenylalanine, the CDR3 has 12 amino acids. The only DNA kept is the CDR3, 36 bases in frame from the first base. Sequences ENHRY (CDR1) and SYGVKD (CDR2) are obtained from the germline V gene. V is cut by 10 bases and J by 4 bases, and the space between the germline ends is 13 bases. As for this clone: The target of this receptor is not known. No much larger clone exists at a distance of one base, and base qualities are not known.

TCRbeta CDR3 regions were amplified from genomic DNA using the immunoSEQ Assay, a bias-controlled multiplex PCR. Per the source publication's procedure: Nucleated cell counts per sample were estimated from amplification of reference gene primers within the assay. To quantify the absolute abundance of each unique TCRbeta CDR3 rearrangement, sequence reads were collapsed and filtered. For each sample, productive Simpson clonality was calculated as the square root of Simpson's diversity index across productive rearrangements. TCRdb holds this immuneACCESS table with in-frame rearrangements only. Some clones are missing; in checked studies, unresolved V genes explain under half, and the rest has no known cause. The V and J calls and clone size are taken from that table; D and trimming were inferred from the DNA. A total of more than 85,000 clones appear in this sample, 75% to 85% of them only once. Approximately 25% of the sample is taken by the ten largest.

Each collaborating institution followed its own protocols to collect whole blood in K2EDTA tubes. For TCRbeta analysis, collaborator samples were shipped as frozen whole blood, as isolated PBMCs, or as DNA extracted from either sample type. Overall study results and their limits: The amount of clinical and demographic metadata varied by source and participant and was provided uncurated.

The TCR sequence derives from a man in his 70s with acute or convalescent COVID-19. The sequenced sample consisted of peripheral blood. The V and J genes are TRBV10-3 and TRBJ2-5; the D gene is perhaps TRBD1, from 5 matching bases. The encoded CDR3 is CATQAPGETQYF. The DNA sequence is TGTGCCACACAGGCCCCCGGAGAGACCCAGTACTTC.